This T cell receptor beta chain came from a study of T cell repertoires in cytomegalovirus infection (dated by TCRdb to the late 2010s). Study-wide context: Donor HLA type was relevant to the analysis, because carriage of CMV infection together with the matching HLA type was indicated by public TCR beta signatures.

This clonotype was observed at least ten times. It lacks a known antigen. Per-base qualities were not stored, and no clone one base away is much larger. The sequencing machine was an Illumina HiSeq 1500. TCRdb applied fastp at Q25 and MiXCR to the public reads, then kept only in-frame beta chains. Identical CDR3 proteins give one entry, which carries the most common genes and DNA. This sample holds around 100,000 distinct CDR3 sequences; around 22% were observed only once. About 39% of the sample is held by the ten biggest clonotypes. Summary of the overall study and its limitations: In both this cohort and an independent roughly 360-donor cohort, the cumulative frequency of public TCR beta family members distinguished carriers of CMV infection plus the relevant HLA type. In the ex vivo response, HLA-C-restricted CMV-specific TCR beta clonotypes were dominant, and in two of eight donors the single most frequent clonotype came from this HLA-C-restricted group.

From the germline V gene, CDR1 is SGHTA and CDR2 is FQGNSA. The CDR3 runs 12 amino acids, cysteine and phenylalanine included. Of the read, only the CDR3 DNA is kept; its 36 bases are in frame from base 1. Trimming at the junction amounts to 1 base on V and 3 bases on J, and the germline ends lie 4 bases apart. This clonotype originated in a human donor in good health (CMV status not recorded). Some clones in this sample may be carry-over from other donors' samples. The source material was CD8+ T cells from PBMCs. The chain employs TRBV7-2 and TRBJ2-7; confidence is insufficient to name the D gene. This receptor carries the CDR3 CASSLVFYEQYF. The base sequence is TGTGCCAGCAGCTTAGTCTTCTACGAGCAGTACTTC.